This T cell receptor (beta chain) was recovered during a study of cytomegalovirus exposure and HLA in healthy donors. Findings and limits, study-wide: Sequencing likely caused a cluster of highly shared sequence variants. Listed as cytomegalovirus-associated were 170 or so TCR beta chains. Later analysis demonstrated an association between a missense DCLRE1C variant and TCR beta V- and J-gene trimming.

Deletions cut 7 bases from V and 4 bases from J, with 16 bases between. Germline V gene data show CDR1 as SGHAT and CDR2 as FQNNGV. CDR3 size: 15 residues. A remark on this clone: What it recognizes is unknown.

PCR was performed using 60 Vbeta and 13 Jbeta primers. Sequencing used immunoSEQ multiplex PCR; TCRdb keeps in-frame clones, though not all of them. This sample has about 200,000 clones, with roughly 80% found just once. The source of this sequence is a young man in good health and CMV-seronegative. Sequencing was carried out using PBMCs. V usage is TRBV11-2 and J usage is TRBJ2-2; D is possibly TRBD2 (6 bases). The CDR3 DNA reads TGTGCCAGCACCCTACCGGGGGTGGGCACCGGGGAGCTGTTTTTT. It yields the protein CASTLPGVGTGELFF. The whole variable domain, remainder taken from reference TRBV11-2 and TRBJ2-2, is EAGVAQSPRYKIIEKRQSVAFWCNPISGHATLYWYQQILGQGPKLLIQFQNNGVVDDSQLPKDRFSAERLKGVDSTLKIQPAKLEDSAVYLCASTLPGVGTGELFFGEGSRLTVL.